The 15 T cell receptor beta chains listed next were all sequenced from one sample in a study of cytomegalovirus exposure and HLA in healthy donors. With 60 Vbeta and 13 Jbeta primers, the PCR was carried out. Using immunoSEQ multiplex PCR, the repertoire was profiled, and TCRdb retains in-frame clones only, with some absent. The table records tens of thousands of clones, about four fifths of them present only once. The sequencing sample was made of PBMCs. The receptor set was obtained from a woman in her forties in good health and CMV-seronegative.

The chain joins TRBV14 to TRBJ2-1; D is undetermined. CDR3 length: 11 residues. Germline V gene data show CDR1 as SGHDN and CDR2 as FVKESK. V was pared by 4 bases and J by 5 bases, with 3 bases between. CDR3 DNA: TGTGCCAGCAGCCGCGACAATGAGCAGTTCTTC. Its protein product is CASSRDNEQFF.

This clone has more than one count but fewer than ten. V and J are TRBV7-6 and TRBJ2-5; 13 bases are a match to TRBD2. V shed 6 bases, J shed 5 bases, and the junction held 15 bases outside the gene matches. The CDR3 spans 18 residues. Germline-derived CDR1 and CDR2 are SGHVS and FNYEAQ. CDR3 region: CASRPSPGTSGVGETQYF. The CDR3 DNA is TGTGCCAGCAGGCCATCCCCCGGGACTAGCGGGGTGGGGGAGACCCAGTACTTC.

This rearrangement joins TRBV7-2 to TRBJ2-5, with D tentatively TRBD1 (6 bases). This CDR3 region has 14 residues. Trimming took 1 base from V and 5 from J, leaving 11 bases between them. From germline, CDR1 is SGHTA and CDR2 FQGNSA. CDR3 protein: CASSLDRAVETQYF. The CDR3 DNA follows: TGTGCCAGCAGCTTAGACAGGGCCGTCGAGACCCAGTACTTC. Drawing the rest from reference TRBV7-2 and TRBJ2-5, the complete variable domain is GAGVSQSPSNKVTEKGKDVELRCDPISGHTALYWYRQSLGQGLEFLIYFQGNSAPDKSGLPSDRFSAERTGGSVSTLTIQRTQQEDSAVYLCASSLDRAVETQYFGPGTRLLVL.

The chain combines TRBV20-1 with TRBJ2-1; D gene uncertain. Trimming took 3 bases from V and 12 from J, leaving 12 bases between them. Per the germline V gene, CDR1 is DFQATT and CDR2 is SNEGSKA (reference sequence). The CDR3 is made up of 11 amino acids. The CDR3: CSASVFSGQFF. CDR3 DNA sequence: TGCAGTGCTAGTGTGTTTTCCGGGCAGTTCTTC.

This sequence joins TRBV15 and TRBJ2-7, with 7 bases lining up with TRBD1. V trimming: 0 bases; J trimming: 3 bases; junction bases outside the gene matches: 5. The CDR3 length is 15 residues. Germline CDR1 reads LNHNV; CDR2 reads YYDKDF (reference sequence). The CDR3 protein is CATSREKGAVYEQYV. CDR3 nucleotide sequence: TGTGCCACCAGCAGAGAGAAGGGGGCGGTCTACGAGCAGTACGTC.

V is TRBV6-6 and J is TRBJ1-5; 8 bases align to TRBD1. The junction had 10 bases not matched to a gene; V was cut back by 6 bases and J by 9 bases. CDR1 MNHNY and CDR2 SVGAGI come from the germline V gene (reference sequence). The CDR3 length is 14 residues. As DNA, the CDR3 is TGTGCCAGCAGCCCAGGACAGGGATGGTTGCCCCAGCATTTT. As protein: CASSPGQGWLPQHF.

The V gene is TRBV28, the J gene TRBJ2-7; 7 nucleotides match TRBD1. The germline gives CDR1 MDHEN, CDR2 SYDVKM. This CDR3 has 14 residues. Losses at the gene ends were 2 bases for V and 4 bases for J; bases not matched to a gene: 5. CDR3 in DNA: TGTGCCAGCAGTTTAACGACAGGGCTGTACGAGCAGTACGTC. The encoded protein is CASSLTTGLYEQYV.

This clone was counted a single time. V and J are TRBV13 and TRBJ2-3, with 9 bases lining up with TRBD2. The J segment lost 1 base and the V segment lost 2 bases, leaving 4 bases of the junction unmatched. Germline V CDR1 and CDR2: PRHDT, FYEKMQ (reference sequence). CDR3 size: 16 residues. This chain's CDR3 is CASSLRRGGGTDTQYF. The CDR3 DNA reads as TGTGCCAGCAGCTTAAGGCGGGGGGGCGGCACAGATACGCAGTATTTT.

The chain uses TRBV6-4 and TRBJ1-5; the D gene is possibly TRBD1 (6 bases). The CDR3 sequence is 16 residues long. Per the germline V gene, CDR1 is MRHNA and CDR2 is SNTAGT. V lost 6 bases to trimming and J lost 0 bases, with 15 bases between them. CDR3 amino acids: CASREYAGDSNQPQHF. The CDR3 DNA sequence: TGTGCCAGCAGGGAGTACGCAGGGGATAGCAATCAGCCCCAGCATTTT.

This clone showed up just once. The chain combines TRBV4-2 with TRBJ2-2; maybe TRBD1 (5 bases). V dropped 4 bases and J dropped 2 bases, with 11 bases sitting between them. The CDR3 totals 15 residues. Germline CDR1 and CDR2: LGHNA and YNFKEQ. The CDR3 DNA is TGTGCCAGCAGCCCATCAGGGCGCAACACCGGGGAGCTGTTTTTT. Translating gives CASSPSGRNTGELFF.

The chain uses TRBV19 and TRBJ2-7; 9 nucleotides align to TRBD2. The CDR3 is made up of 15 amino acids. V lost 4 bases and J lost 2; bases outside the gene matches: 6. Per germline, CDR1 LNHDA and CDR2 SQIVND (reference sequence). The chain's CDR3 is CASSRDPSGAYEQYF. As DNA, the CDR3 is TGTGCCAGTAGTAGGGACCCTAGCGGGGCCTACGAGCAGTACTTC.

Comment on this clone: Relative to the germline gene, one junction end is altered; a read error may explain this. This chain's CDR3 is CASSQDNFSNQSQHF. The CDR3 DNA is TGTGCCAGCAGCCAAGATAACTTTAGCAATCAGTCCCAGCATTTT. V usage is TRBV4-2 and J usage is TRBJ1-5; the D is unclear. The CDR3 has 15 residues. The germline V gene encodes CDR1 LGHNA and CDR2 YNFKEQ.

The chain combines TRBV6-1 with TRBJ1-1; D is unresolved. This CDR3 spans 11 amino acids. CDR1 and CDR2 from the germline V gene are MNHNS and SASEGT. V was shortened by 7 bases and J by 6 bases, with 9 bases between the two germline ends. The chain's CDR3 is CASTITAEAFF. The CDR3 DNA is TGTGCCAGCACTATTACAGCTGAAGCTTTCTTT.

The rearrangement uses TRBV7-9 and TRBJ2-1, with 10 bases identical to TRBD2. The CDR3 has 18 amino acids. The ends lost 4 bases at V and 2 bases at J; junction bases unmatched: 11. Germline loops: CDR1 SEHNR, CDR2 FQNEAQ (reference sequence). CDR3 amino acids: CASSSGGRSGGAYNEQFF. The CDR3 nucleotides read TGTGCCAGCAGCTCGGGCGGCCGGAGCGGGGGGGCCTACAATGAGCAGTTCTTC.

The chain links TRBV9 to TRBJ1-6; possible D gene TRBD1, 6 bases. Trimming removed 0 bases at V and 7 bases at J, with 8 bases between. The length of the CDR3 is 14 residues. Germline CDR1 reads SGDLS; CDR2 reads YYNGEE. As DNA, the CDR3 is TGTGCCAGCAGCGTAGAGGGGGAAAATTCACCCCTCCACTTT. It specifies CASSVEGENSPLHF.